The 29 T cell receptor beta chains given below trace back to one sample, sequenced in a study of blood T cell repertoires in COVID-19. Assay: immunoSEQ multiplex PCR; the TCRdb copy retains only in-frame clones and omits some. The sample carries around 86,000 clones, approximately 87% recorded once. Sequenced input: peripheral blood. All receptors derive from a human donor with acute or convalescent COVID-19. The donor label of this sample is uncertain.

The chain has TRBV3-1 (or the pseudogene TRBV3-2) and TRBJ1-4, with D hard to call. Germline CDR1 is LGHDT and CDR2 is YNNKEL (reference sequence). V was shortened by 0 bases and J by 14 bases, with 10 bases between the two germline ends. The CDR3 sequence is 12 residues long. The CDR3 reads CASSQEGRSLFF. CDR3 nucleotide sequence: TGTGCCAGCAGCCAAGAGGGCAGGTCGCTGTTTTTT.

The chain links TRBV7-9 to TRBJ1-1; 8 bases fit TRBD1. The CDR3 is 12 amino acids. The ends lost 5 bases at V and 11 bases at J; junction bases unmatched: 7. Germline-derived CDR1 and CDR2 are SEHNR and FQNEAQ (reference sequence). CDR3 sequence: CASSRTDREAFF. Written as DNA, the CDR3 is TGTGCCAGCAGCCGAACGGACAGGGAGGCTTTCTTT.

V and J are TRBV28 and TRBJ2-1, with D maybe TRBD1 (5 bases). Germline V gene lookup returns CDR1 MDHEN and CDR2 SYDVKM. Trimming pared 6 bases from V and 8 bases from J, leaving 20 bases between. The CDR3 extends over 15 amino acids. CDR3: CASSRRSPPRDEQFF. DNA for the CDR3: TGTGCCAGCAGCCGAAGATCCCCGCCCAGGGATGAGCAGTTCTTC.

The chain recombines TRBV2 with TRBJ2-3, with 8 bases identical to TRBD2. Germline values: CDR1 SNHLY, CDR2 FYNNEI. CDR3 length equals 14 residues. Trimming removed 8 bases from V and 4 bases from J; junction bases left unmatched: 8. CDR3 DNA: TGTGCCAGCCAACTAGCGGCTGGGGCAGATACGCAGTATTTT. Translated, it gives CASQLAAGADTQYF.

The chain links TRBV5-4 to TRBJ2-1, with 8 bases aligning to TRBD2. CDR1 is SGHNT and CDR2 is YYREEE in the germline V gene (reference sequence). This CDR3 is 16 amino acids long. V lost 0 bases to trimming and J lost 2 bases; unmatched junction nucleotides: 4. The CDR3 nucleotides are TGTGCCAGCAGCTTGGCGGGCGGGGGGACCTACAATGAGCAGTTCTTC. Amino acid sequence: CASSLAGGGTYNEQFF.

The chain couples TRBV6-5 to TRBJ1-2; 7 nucleotides align to TRBD1. In germline, CDR1 is MNHEY, CDR2 SVGAGI. With 2 bases clipped from V and 0 bases from J, the junction kept 3 bases outside the gene matches. The CDR3 contains 15 residues. This CDR3 is CASSYQTGSNYGYTF. As DNA, the CDR3 is TGTGCCAGCAGTTACCAGACAGGGTCTAACTATGGCTACACCTTC.

The J gene is TRBJ1-2, the V gene TRBV28; 8 positions agree with TRBD1. The germline V gene encodes CDR1 MDHEN and CDR2 SYDVKM. With V trimmed by 4 bases and J by 2 bases, 6 bases remained unmatched. The CDR3 has 15 amino acids. The CDR3, as DNA: TGTGCCAGCAGTTCCTCGGGACAGGCCAACTATGGCTACACCTTC. This codes for CASSSSGQANYGYTF.

The rearrangement uses TRBV18 and TRBJ2-2; D not certain. Germline CDR1 is KGHSH and CDR2 is LQKENI. The CDR3 has 16 residues. With 0 bases removed from V and 4 bases from J, the gap between germline ends came to 12 bases. The CDR3 loop reads CASSPPKRPGTGELFF. The CDR3 nucleotides read TGTGCCAGCTCACCACCGAAGAGGCCCGGCACCGGGGAGCTGTTTTTT.

This rearrangement joins TRBV7-8 to TRBJ1-5, with TRBD1 identical over 8 bases. The CDR3 is 14 residues long. Trimming took 5 bases from V and 6 from J; bases not matched to a gene: 6. CDR1 SGHVS and CDR2 FQNEAQ come from the germline V gene. This CDR3 reads CASSLGQGSQPQHF. The CDR3, as DNA: TGTGCCAGCAGCCTTGGACAGGGAAGTCAGCCCCAGCATTTT.

The chain joins TRBV3-1 (or the pseudogene TRBV3-2) to TRBJ1-1; the D is unclear. V was shortened by 4 bases and J by 0 bases, with 6 bases between the two germline ends. There are 13 residues in the CDR3. Germline V lookup: CDR1 LGHDT, CDR2 YNNKEL (reference sequence). In DNA, the CDR3 is TGTGCCAGCAGCCCCGCGATGAACACTGAAGCTTTCTTT. Translated: CASSPAMNTEAFF.

The CDR3 nucleotides are TGCGCCAGCAGCATCGCGACAGGGGGTAATGAAAAACTGTTTTTT. Encoded protein: CASSIATGGNEKLFF. This chain connects TRBV5-1 to TRBJ1-4, with 9 bases lining up with TRBD1. Trimming cost V 4 bases and J 4 bases; bases outside gene matches: 5. The CDR3 is made up of 15 amino acids. Per germline, CDR1 SGHRS and CDR2 YFSETQ.

V is TRBV30 and J is TRBJ1-1; 9 nucleotides agree with TRBD1. V shed 4 bases, J shed 4 bases, and the junction held 4 bases outside the gene matches. Germline loops: CDR1 GTSNPN, CDR2 SVGIG (reference sequence). CDR3 length: 13 amino acids. This chain's CDR3 is CAWNEDRGTEAFF. CDR3 sequence (DNA): TGTGCCTGGAATGAGGACAGGGGCACTGAAGCTTTCTTT.

This chain links TRBV5-1 with TRBJ1-1; TRBD1 aligns across 9 bases. With V trimmed by 0 bases and J by 6 bases, 9 bases remained unmatched. This CDR3 region has 16 residues. Per germline, CDR1 SGHRS and CDR2 YFSETQ. The CDR3 nucleotides read TGCGCCAGCAGCTTGGCCTCGGCTGACAGGGGGGCTGAAGCTTTCTTT. Protein sequence: CASSLASADRGAEAFF.

The V gene is TRBV29-1, the J gene TRBJ2-1, with 9 bases that match TRBD2. CDR1 is SQVTM and CDR2 is ANQGSEA in the germline V gene. V shed 1 base, J shed 4 bases, and the junction held 5 bases outside the gene matches. The CDR3 extends over 15 amino acids. The CDR3 here is CSVEGERGVYNEQFF. The DNA of the CDR3 is TGCAGCGTTGAAGGGGAGCGGGGGGTATACAATGAGCAGTTCTTC.

This chain connects TRBV28 to TRBJ1-1, with 7 nucleotides matching TRBD1. The ends lost 1 base at V and 4 bases at J; junction bases unmatched: 18. CDR1 and CDR2 from the germline V gene are MDHEN and SYDVKM. The CDR3 covers 19 residues. This CDR3 reads CASSLYRGGGPPAGTEAFF. The CDR3 DNA reads as TGTGCCAGCAGTTTATACAGGGGTGGAGGTCCTCCAGCTGGCACTGAAGCTTTCTTT.

The chain links TRBV12-3 or TRBV12-4 to TRBJ2-2; D is unresolved. Trimming pared 8 bases from V and 6 bases from J, leaving 13 bases between. CDR3 length: 13 residues. In DNA form, the CDR3 reads TGTGCCAGCTACTTCGGCGAGGCCGGGGAGCTGTTTTTT. Its protein product is CASYFGEAGELFF.

The V call is TRBV7-9, the J call TRBJ1-1; D may be TRBD1 (6 bases). Germline lookup yields CDR1 SEHNR and CDR2 FQNEAQ (reference sequence). The germline V and J ends were trimmed by 2 bases and 3 bases, with 22 bases remaining between them. This CDR3 is 18 amino acids long. CDR3 in DNA: TGTGCCAGCAGCTTATTAAGGGACATCTTCTACCTGGACACTGAAGCTTTCTTT. Its protein product is CASSLLRDIFYLDTEAFF.

J is TRBJ1-2 and V is TRBV6-2 or TRBV6-3; D not resolved. Per germline, CDR1 MNHEY and CDR2 SVGEGT. This CDR3 contains 14 residues. The V gene lost 5 bases and the J gene lost 4 bases, with 14 bases spanning the gap. The CDR3: CASSAGTMLYGYTF. CDR3 in DNA: TGTGCCAGCAGTGCCGGAACTATGCTCTATGGCTACACCTTC.

The rearrangement joins TRBV6-1 to TRBJ1-3; D is unclear. V lost 2 bases and J 0 bases, leaving 8 bases between the germline ends. The germline V gene has CDR1 MNHNS and CDR2 SASEGT. The length of the CDR3 is 15 residues. CDR3 region: CASSEYGSSGNTIYF. In nucleotides, the CDR3 is TGTGCCAGCAGTGAATACGGGAGCTCTGGAAACACCATATATTTT.

As DNA, the CDR3 is TGTGCCAGCAGTTATGCCGCTGAGGCCTATAATTCACCCCTCCACTTT. It specifies CASSYAAEAYNSPLHF. The gene calls are TRBV6-5 and TRBJ1-6; D is uncertain. The germline CDR1 and CDR2 sequences are MNHEY and SVGAGI. This CDR3 contains 16 residues. V was shortened by 3 bases and J by 2 bases, with 11 bases between the two germline ends.

The chain carries TRBV11-3 and TRBJ1-1; D is unclear. Trimming took off 5 bases at V and 1 base at J, with 8 bases between the two ends. This CDR3 spans 13 amino acids. The germline V gene encodes CDR1 SGHNT and CDR2 YENEEA. CDR3 in amino acids: CASSPTPNTEAFF. The CDR3 nucleotides are TGTGCCAGCAGCCCGACACCGAACACTGAAGCTTTCTTT.

The chain recombines TRBV19 with TRBJ1-2, with D possibly being TRBD1 (5 bases). The CDR3 consists of 13 residues. The germline CDR1 and CDR2 sequences are LNHDA and SQIVND (reference sequence). V was pared by 5 bases and J by 6 bases, with 13 bases between. In DNA, the CDR3 is TGTGCCAGTAGTGCGCAGGGTCCTGATGGCTACACCTTC. Translation: CASSAQGPDGYTF.

The chain joins TRBV28 to TRBJ1-5; 8 nucleotides align to TRBD1. The junction had 8 bases not matched to a gene; V was cut back by 2 bases and J by 5 bases. The CDR3 is 16 amino acids. CDR1 MDHEN and CDR2 SYDVKM come from the germline V gene. Written as DNA, the CDR3 is TGTGCCAGCAGTTTAAGGACAGGGAGGGGCGATCAGCCCCAGCATTTT. It specifies CASSLRTGRGDQPQHF.

The genes are TRBV28 and TRBJ2-1; D might be TRBD1 (6 bases). Trimming removed 6 bases at V and 4 bases at J, with 16 bases between. The CDR3 length is 15 residues. Germline CDR1 is MDHEN and CDR2 is SYDVKM. CDR3 DNA sequence: TGTGCCAGCAGCCAGCCGGACAGATTATACAATGAGCAGTTCTTC. As protein: CASSQPDRLYNEQFF.

This clone came up a few times. V usage is TRBV7-3 and J usage is TRBJ2-1; D might be TRBD2 (6 bases). This CDR3 comprises 15 residues. Germline V gene lookup returns CDR1 SGHTA and CDR2 FQGTGA. V lost 5 bases and J 7 bases, leaving 18 bases between the germline ends. The CDR3 DNA sequence: TGTGCCAGCAGCCCTCTTCTCGGAGGGATTAATGAGCAGTTCTTC. Its protein is CASSPLLGGINEQFF.

This rearrangement joins TRBV7-2 to TRBJ1-5, with TRBD1 matching 9 bases. The germline CDR1 and CDR2 sequences are SGHTA and FQGNSA. The junction had 8 bases not matched to a gene; V was cut back by 5 bases and J by 6 bases. There are 15 residues in the CDR3. CDR3: CASSLGTGSAQPQHF. Written as DNA, the CDR3 is TGTGCCAGCAGCCTCGGGACAGGGTCAGCTCAGCCCCAGCATTTT.

CDR3: CASSPTGASSNQPQHF. Written as DNA, the CDR3 is TGTGCCAGCAGCCCAACAGGGGCCTCGAGCAATCAGCCCCAGCATTTT. The chain uses TRBV7-9 and TRBJ1-5; 7 nucleotides line up with TRBD1. CDR3 length: 16 amino acids. The trim removed 5 bases at V and 1 base at J, leaving 8 bases unmatched. Germline CDR1 is SEHNR and CDR2 is FQNEAQ (reference sequence). The entire variable domain, with the rest obtained from reference TRBV7-9 and TRBJ1-5, is as follows: DTGVSQNPRHKITKRGQNVTFRCDPISEHNRLYWYRQTLGQGPEFLTYFQNEAQLEKSRLLSDRFSAERPKGSFSTLEIQRTEQGDSAMYLCASSPTGASSNQPQHFGDGTRLSIL.

This sequence joins TRBV19 and TRBJ2-3; 11 bases match TRBD2. CDR3 length equals 20 residues. The germline V gene has CDR1 LNHDA and CDR2 SQIVND (reference sequence). The V segment lost 2 bases and the J segment 0 bases; nucleotides outside the gene matches: 13. The CDR3 reads CASSISLAGGVLVSTDTQYF. CDR3 bases: TGTGCCAGTAGTATATCGCTAGCGGGGGGAGTTCTGGTTAGCACAGATACGCAGTATTTT.

This chain connects TRBV19 to TRBJ1-5; D is perhaps TRBD1 (5 bases). The CDR3 loop spans 16 amino acids. Trimming stripped 4 bases from V and 5 bases from J, with 18 bases between. CDR1 and CDR2 from the germline V gene are LNHDA and SQIVND (reference sequence). The CDR3: CASSTSTGRKDQPQHF. In DNA, the CDR3 is TGTGCCAGTAGTACATCTACAGGAAGGAAGGATCAGCCCCAGCATTTT.